The text below deals with one T cell receptor (beta chain). Its antigen remains unknown. This entry comes from a study of T cell repertoires in cytomegalovirus infection. The wider study: Public TCR beta signature analysis indicated the presence of both CMV infection and matching HLA type. Study-wide findings and caveats: There were carriers of CMV plus the relevant HLA, and cumulative public TCR beta family frequency identified them. It was HLA-C-restricted CMV-specific TCR beta clonotypes that dominated the response ex vivo.

From the reads, TCRdb called clonotypes with MiXCR, one entry per CDR3 protein. The top ten hold about 14% of the sample, which has roughly 920,000 distinct CDR3 sequences, 31% seen once. V gave up 7 bases and J gave up 3 bases, with 21 bases separating them. This CDR3 is built from 17 residues. This sequence was found in a human donor in good health (CMV status not recorded). Some clones in this sample may be carry-over from other donors' samples. The rearrangement links TRBV12-3 or TRBV12-4 to TRBJ2-2, with no clear D. This material consisted of cultured CD8+ T cells from PBMCs, taken from culture after CMV antigen stimulation. The CDR3 spells CASTKKAESRDTGELFF. The CDR3 bases are TGTGCCAGCACCAAAAAGGCCGAGTCGAGAGACACCGGGGAGCTGTTTTTT.